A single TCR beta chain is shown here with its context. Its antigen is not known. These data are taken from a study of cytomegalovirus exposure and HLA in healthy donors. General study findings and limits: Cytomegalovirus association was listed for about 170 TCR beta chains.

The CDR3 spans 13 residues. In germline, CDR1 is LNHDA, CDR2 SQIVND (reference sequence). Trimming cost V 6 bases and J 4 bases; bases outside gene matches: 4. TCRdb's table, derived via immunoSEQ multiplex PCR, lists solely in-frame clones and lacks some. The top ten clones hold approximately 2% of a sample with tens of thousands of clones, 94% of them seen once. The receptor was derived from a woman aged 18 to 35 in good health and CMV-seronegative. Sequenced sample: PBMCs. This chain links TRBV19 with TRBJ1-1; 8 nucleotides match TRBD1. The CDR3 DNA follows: TGTGCCAGTAGAACAGGGGGTAGCACTGAAGCTTTCTTT. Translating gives CASRTGGSTEAFF. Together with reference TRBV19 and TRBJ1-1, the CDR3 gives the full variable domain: DGGITQSPKYLFRKEGQNVTLSCEQNLNHDAMYWYRQDPGQGLRLIYYSQIVNDFQKGDIAEGYSVSREKKESFPLTVTSAQKNPTAFYLCASRTGGSTEAFFGQGTRLTVV.